The 10 T cell receptor beta chains given below trace back to one sample, sequenced in a study of cytomegalovirus exposure and HLA in healthy donors. The method was immunoSEQ multiplex PCR; TCRdb's version includes in-frame clones alone and lacks a portion of them. The data show 65,000 or so clones, with approximately 90% seen just once and around 1.4% held by the top ten. Sequencing was done on a sample of PBMCs. Receptors were obtained from a woman between 18 and 30 years old in good health and CMV-seronegative.

V usage is TRBV1 and J usage is TRBJ1-5. TRBV1 is a pseudogene locus. The CDR3 is made up of 17 amino acids. CDR3 coding DNA: TGCACCAGCAGCCAAGATAAGGGAGGAAGGAAGAATCAGCCCCAGCATTTT. This gives the protein CTSSQDKGGRKNQPQHF.

The genes are TRBV11-2 and TRBJ2-7; 14 positions agree with TRBD2. This CDR3 has 18 amino acids. Germline V gene sequence: CDR1 SGHAT, CDR2 FQNNGV. The junction had 12 bases not matched to a gene; V was cut back by 5 bases and J by 3 bases. CDR3 amino acids: CASSPLFRTSGRRYEQYF. The CDR3 DNA is TGTGCCAGCAGCCCTCTCTTCCGGACTAGCGGGAGGCGCTACGAGCAGTACTTC.

V and J are TRBV4-1 and TRBJ1-1; the D gene is possibly TRBD1 (6 bases). The CDR3 contains 16 residues. The V end was cut by 3 bases, the J end by 3 bases, with 17 bases between. CDR1 is MGHRA and CDR2 is YSYEKL in the germline V gene. The CDR3 nucleotides are TGCGCCAGCAGCCACCTTGTGCTAGGGGGTGACACTGAAGCTTTCTTT. Protein sequence: CASSHLVLGGDTEAFF.

The chain uses TRBV7-9 and TRBJ2-7, with D perhaps TRBD2 (6 bases). This CDR3 is 14 amino acids long. CDR1 is SEHNR, CDR2 FQNEAQ, per germline (reference sequence). Trimming cost V 2 bases and J 3 bases, with 11 bases left between them. CDR3: CASSLKRELYEQYF. The CDR3 coding sequence is TGTGCCAGCAGCTTAAAACGGGAGCTCTACGAGCAGTACTTC.

The V call is TRBV30, the J call TRBJ1-3; D ambiguous. The germline V and J ends were trimmed by 7 bases and 5 bases, with 12 bases remaining between them. Germline assignment: CDR1 GTSNPN and CDR2 SVGIG (reference sequence). This CDR3 region has 12 residues. The CDR3 DNA sequence: TGTGCCTCCACTCCCGCGAGAAACACCATATATTTT. Translation gives CASTPARNTIYF.

The chain carries TRBV27 and TRBJ2-1, with a possible D match to TRBD1 (7 bases). V lost 7 bases, J lost 3 bases, and 13 bases lay in between. The CDR3 extends over 14 amino acids. Germline V gene lookup returns CDR1 MNHEY and CDR2 SMNVEV (reference sequence). CDR3 protein: CASKRQGGYNEQFF. CDR3 sequence (DNA): TGTGCCAGCAAAAGGCAGGGGGGCTACAATGAGCAGTTCTTC.

The chain is built from TRBV2 and TRBJ1-5; a weak D match, TRBD1 (6 bases). This CDR3 has 15 amino acids. Trimming removed 2 bases from V and 8 bases from J, with 16 bases in between. Germline assignment: CDR1 SNHLY and CDR2 FYNNEI. CDR3 protein: CASSERSQGIEPQHF. CDR3 nucleotide sequence: TGTGCCAGCAGTGAAAGGTCACAGGGCATAGAGCCCCAGCATTTT.

V gene TRBV5-4 combines with J gene TRBJ1-4, with D perhaps TRBD1 (5 bases). This CDR3 is 19 amino acids long. Germline V CDR1 and CDR2: SGHNT, YYREEE (reference sequence). V was shortened by 3 bases and J by 6 bases, with 27 bases between the two germline ends. CDR3 in amino acids: CASSYPGLFFSESDEKLFF. The CDR3 DNA reads as TGTGCCAGCAGCTATCCGGGACTCTTTTTTAGCGAGAGTGATGAAAAACTGTTTTTT.

This chain connects TRBV9 to TRBJ2-2, with a possible D match to TRBD1 (5 bases). V was pared by 4 bases and J by 4 bases, with 23 bases between. CDR1 is SGDLS, CDR2 YYNGEE, per germline. This CDR3 has 18 residues. CDR3 in amino acids: CASSPQGFGRRVTGELFF. DNA for the CDR3: TGTGCCAGCAGCCCCCAGGGATTCGGCCGAAGGGTCACCGGGGAGCTGTTTTTT.

The chain joins TRBV28 to TRBJ2-5, with D maybe TRBD1 (5 bases). The CDR3 is made up of 13 amino acids. CDR1 and CDR2 (germline): MDHEN, SYDVKM. The V end lost 2 bases, the J end lost 2 bases, and 6 bases lay between the germline ends. CDR3 residues: CASSLQGQETQYF. CDR3 coding DNA: TGTGCCAGCAGTTTACAGGGTCAAGAGACCCAGTACTTC.